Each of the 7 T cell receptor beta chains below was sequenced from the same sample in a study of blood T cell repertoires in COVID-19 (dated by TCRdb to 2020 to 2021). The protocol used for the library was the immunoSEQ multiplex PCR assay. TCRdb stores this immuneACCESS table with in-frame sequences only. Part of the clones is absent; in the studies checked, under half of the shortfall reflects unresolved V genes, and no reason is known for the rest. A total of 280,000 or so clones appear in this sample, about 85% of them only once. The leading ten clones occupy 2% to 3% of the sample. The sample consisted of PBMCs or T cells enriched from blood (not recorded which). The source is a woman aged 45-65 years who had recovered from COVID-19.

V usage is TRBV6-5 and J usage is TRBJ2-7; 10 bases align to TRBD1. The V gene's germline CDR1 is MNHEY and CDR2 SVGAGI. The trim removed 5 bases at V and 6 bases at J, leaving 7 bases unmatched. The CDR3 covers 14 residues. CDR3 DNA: TGTGCCAGCAGTAGGGACAGGGGAACTGGCGAGCAGTACTTC. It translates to CASSRDRGTGEQYF.

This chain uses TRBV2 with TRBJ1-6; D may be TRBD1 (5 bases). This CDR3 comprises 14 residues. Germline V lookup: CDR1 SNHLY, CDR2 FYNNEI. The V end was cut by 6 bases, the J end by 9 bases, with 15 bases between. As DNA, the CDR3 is TGTGCCAGCAGACCCGAAGGGGTGGGTTCACCCCTCCACTTT. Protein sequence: CASRPEGVGSPLHF.

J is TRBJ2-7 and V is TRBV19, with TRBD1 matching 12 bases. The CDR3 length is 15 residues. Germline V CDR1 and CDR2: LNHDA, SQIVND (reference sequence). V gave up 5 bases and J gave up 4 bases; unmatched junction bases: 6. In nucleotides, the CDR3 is TGTGCCAGTAGTCCAGGGACAGGGGGCGCGTACGAGCAGTACTTC. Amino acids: CASSPGTGGAYEQYF. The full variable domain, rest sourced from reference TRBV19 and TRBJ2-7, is DGGITQSPKYLFRKEGQNVTLSCEQNLNHDAMYWYRQDPGQGLRLIYYSQIVNDFQKGDIAEGYSVSREKKESFPLTVTSAQKNPTAFYLCASSPGTGGAYEQYFGPGTRLTVT.

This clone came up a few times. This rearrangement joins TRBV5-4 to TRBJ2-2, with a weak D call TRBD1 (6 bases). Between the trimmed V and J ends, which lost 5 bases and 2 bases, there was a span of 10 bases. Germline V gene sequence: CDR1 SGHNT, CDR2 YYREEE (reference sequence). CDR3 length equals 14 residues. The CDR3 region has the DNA TGTGCCAGCAGGGCCGGGACAAACACCGGGGAGCTGTTTTTT. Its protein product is CASRAGTNTGELFF.

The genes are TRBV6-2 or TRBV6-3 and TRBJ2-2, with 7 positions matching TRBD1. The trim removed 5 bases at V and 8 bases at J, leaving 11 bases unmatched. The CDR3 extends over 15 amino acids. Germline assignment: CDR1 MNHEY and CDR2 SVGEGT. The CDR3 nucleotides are TGTGCCAGCAGTCGCTTAGGGGGCGCAGGTGGGGAGCTGTTTTTT. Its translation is CASSRLGGAGGELFF.

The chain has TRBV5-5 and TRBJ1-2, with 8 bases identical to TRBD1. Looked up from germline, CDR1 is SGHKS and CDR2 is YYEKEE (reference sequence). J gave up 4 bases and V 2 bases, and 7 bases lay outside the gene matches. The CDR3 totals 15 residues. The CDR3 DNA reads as TGTGCCAGCAGCTTATTAGACAGGGGAGGCTATGGCTACACCTTC. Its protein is CASSLLDRGGYGYTF.

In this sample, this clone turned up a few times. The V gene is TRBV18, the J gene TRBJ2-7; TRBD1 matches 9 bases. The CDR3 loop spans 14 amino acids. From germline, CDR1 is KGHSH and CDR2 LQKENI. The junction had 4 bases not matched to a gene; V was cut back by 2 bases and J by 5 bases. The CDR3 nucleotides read TGTGCCAGCTCACCAGGAACAGGGGGCCACGAGCAGTACTTC. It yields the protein CASSPGTGGHEQYF.